These 25 T cell receptor beta chains share one sample of origin, sequenced in a study of CD8 T cells in Susac syndrome. When the RNA was reverse transcribed, random hexamers were used with an input of roughly 0.5 to 1 ug. MiXCR was run by TCRdb on the immunoSEQ multiplex PCR reads, yielding one entry per CDR3 protein. Of 75,000 to 95,000 distinct CDR3 sequences listed, approximately 93% are singletons. The sequenced material came from CD8+ T cells from PBMCs. The source of these receptors is a human donor with Susac syndrome.

The chain uses TRBV12-3 or TRBV12-4 and TRBJ2-5; D perhaps matches TRBD1 (7 bases). V lost 2 bases and J lost 4, with 23 bases in between. This CDR3 has 18 residues. CDR3 coding DNA: TGTGCCAGCAGTTTATCGGCGGGGACAGTGGGGACAAGAGAGACCCAGTACTTC. As protein: CASSLSAGTVGTRETQYF.

This chain connects TRBV6-1 to TRBJ1-1, with 8 bases matching TRBD1. Germline trimming cut 8 bases from V and 1 base from J; bases unmatched to any gene: 9. This CDR3 has 15 amino acids. Germline V gene data show CDR1 as MNHNS and CDR2 as SASEGT. The CDR3 DNA follows: TGTGCCAGCTGGCCGGGGACAGGACCGAACACTGAAGCTTTCTTT. Protein: CASWPGTGPNTEAFF.

CDR3 nucleotide sequence: TGTGCCAGCTCCCGGAGAGGGAACAATCAGCCCCAGCATTTT. As protein: CASSRRGNNQPQHF. The rearrangement links TRBV6-1 to TRBJ1-5; the D is unclear. Between the trimmed V and J ends, which lost 8 bases and 3 bases, there was a span of 14 bases. The CDR3 contains 14 residues. Germline-derived CDR1 and CDR2 are MNHNS and SASEGT.

V gene TRBV30 combines with J gene TRBJ2-7; D call uncertain. Germline assignment: CDR1 GTSNPN and CDR2 SVGIG (reference sequence). With 2 bases removed from V and 5 bases from J, the gap between germline ends came to 13 bases. The CDR3 covers 13 residues. The CDR3: CAWSPFSAHEQYF. In DNA form, the CDR3 reads TGTGCCTGGAGTCCCTTTTCGGCTCACGAGCAGTACTTC.

The chain employs TRBV3-1 and TRBJ2-5, with D tentatively TRBD2 (6 bases). The V end lost 6 bases, the J end lost 0 bases, and 17 bases lay between the germline ends. The CDR3 is 16 amino acids. Germline CDR1 and CDR2: LGHDT and YNNKEL (reference sequence). The CDR3, as DNA: TGTGCCAGCAGGTTGGACTACGATACTAACCAAGAGACCCAGTACTTC. This codes for CASRLDYDTNQETQYF.

This sequence joins TRBV5-5 and TRBJ2-7; weak D call: TRBD1 (5 bases). The CDR3 runs 13 residues. Trimming stripped 4 bases from V and 2 bases from J, with 10 bases between. CDR1 SGHKS and CDR2 YYEKEE come from the germline V gene (reference sequence). The CDR3 region is CASSPRQTYEQYF. The CDR3 DNA sequence: TGTGCCAGCAGCCCCCGACAGACCTACGAGCAGTACTTC.

The chain is built from TRBV9 and TRBJ2-7; D tentatively fits TRBD1 or TRBD2 (5 bases each). V was cut by 4 bases and J by 9 bases, with 20 bases left in between. Per the germline V gene, CDR1 is SGDLS and CDR2 is YYNGEE. The CDR3 has 14 amino acids. The CDR3 DNA is TGTGCCAGCAGCCCTGAGGGTCCCGCCGGGACGCAGTACTTC. Its translation: CASSPEGPAGTQYF.

J is TRBJ1-6 and V is TRBV20-1, with 8 bases identical to TRBD1. The CDR3 consists of 16 residues. The germline V gene has CDR1 DFQATT and CDR2 SNEGSKA (reference sequence). Germline trimming cut 0 bases from V and 6 bases from J; bases unmatched to any gene: 7. Here the CDR3 reads CSARDKTGGLNSPLHF. As DNA, the CDR3 is TGCAGTGCTAGAGATAAAACAGGGGGACTTAATTCACCCCTCCACTTT.

The V and J genes are TRBV20-1 and TRBJ2-1, with D possibly TRBD1 on 6 matching bases. This CDR3 spans 18 amino acids. V was shortened by 1 base and J by 5 bases, with 24 bases between the two germline ends. Per the germline V gene, CDR1 is DFQATT and CDR2 is SNEGSKA (reference sequence). The CDR3 nucleotides read TGCAGTGCTAGAGGTGGACAAGGGCCGGGACATCCTAACAATGAGCAGTTCTTC. It translates to CSARGGQGPGHPNNEQFF.

The chain carries TRBV5-4 and TRBJ1-2; 7 nucleotides line up with TRBD1. This CDR3 has 16 amino acids. The germline gives CDR1 SGHNT, CDR2 YYREEE (reference sequence). With 4 bases clipped from V and 0 bases from J, the junction kept 9 bases outside the gene matches. In DNA, the CDR3 is TGTGCCAGCAGCGGGACGGCGGACAGGCCTAACTATGGCTACACCTTC. This gives the protein CASSGTADRPNYGYTF.

The chain combines TRBV6-5 with TRBJ2-5, with 12 bases matching TRBD1. The junction had 4 bases not matched to a gene; V was cut back by 4 bases and J by 1 base. Germline V CDR1 and CDR2: MNHEY, SVGAGI. CDR3 length equals 16 residues. The CDR3 protein is CASSSVGQGAQETQYF. The CDR3 nucleotides read TGTGCCAGCAGTTCCGTGGGACAGGGGGCCCAAGAGACCCAGTACTTC.

The chain is built from TRBV6-1 and TRBJ2-5; no reliable D call. Germline V gene sequence: CDR1 MNHNS, CDR2 SASEGT. This CDR3 comprises 12 residues. With 2 bases removed from V and 2 bases from J, the gap between germline ends came to 3 bases. CDR3 bases: TGTGCCAGCAGTGAACGACAAGAGACCCAGTACTTC. Amino acid sequence: CASSERQETQYF.

Written as DNA, the CDR3 is TGTGCCAGCAGCTTACGGGGGGCCGGGGATGAAAAACTGTTTTTT. Its translation is CASSLRGAGDEKLFF. The J gene is TRBJ1-4, the V gene TRBV11-2; perhaps TRBD1 as D (6 bases). Germline CDR1 SGHAT, CDR2 FQNNGV. V was trimmed by 2 bases and J by 6 bases, leaving 13 bases between them. The CDR3 is 15 amino acids. The complete variable domain, with remaining parts taken from reference TRBV11-2 and TRBJ1-4, reads EAGVAQSPRYKIIEKRQSVAFWCNPISGHATLYWYQQILGQGPKLLIQFQNNGVVDDSQLPKDRFSAERLKGVDSTLKIQPAKLEDSAVYLCASSLRGAGDEKLFFGSGTQLSVL.

The chain couples TRBV30 to TRBJ1-2, with D unclear. The germline CDR1 and CDR2 sequences are GTSNPN and SVGIG (reference sequence). This CDR3 region has 11 residues. The V end lost 0 bases, the J end lost 1 base, and 0 bases lay between the germline ends. In DNA, the CDR3 is TGTGCCTGGAGTGTTAACTATGGCTACACCTTC. Its protein product is CAWSVNYGYTF.

This clonotype was counted once. The chain carries TRBV4-2 and TRBJ2-3; D unclear. Trimming took 3 bases from V and 3 from J, leaving 16 bases between them. Germline V gives CDR1 LGHNA, CDR2 YNFKEQ. This CDR3 comprises 16 residues. This CDR3 is CASSHKATRLTDTQYF. In DNA form, the CDR3 reads TGTGCCAGCAGCCATAAAGCGACCAGGCTAACAGATACGCAGTATTTT.

This clonotype was seen more than once but under ten times. This chain links TRBV7-2 with TRBJ1-5; 9 bases fit TRBD1. Germline CDR1 reads SGHTA; CDR2 reads FQGNSA. V was pared by 5 bases and J by 2 bases, with 4 bases of the junction left unmatched. This CDR3 is 15 amino acids long. DNA for the CDR3: TGTGCCAGCAGCCGGGACAGGGTGGGCAATCAGCCCCAGCATTTT. Its translation: CASSRDRVGNQPQHF.

This clonotype was recorded only once. V usage is TRBV30 and J usage is TRBJ1-2; D is undetermined. Germline V gene sequence: CDR1 GTSNPN, CDR2 SVGIG (reference sequence). The germline V and J ends were trimmed by 4 bases and 3 bases, with 6 bases remaining between them. The CDR3 extends over 11 amino acids. CDR3 in amino acids: CAWTGDYGYTF. As DNA, the CDR3 is TGTGCCTGGACCGGGGACTATGGCTACACCTTC.

The V and J genes are TRBV25-1 and TRBJ1-1; D is possibly TRBD1 (6 bases). V lost 0 bases, J lost 4 bases, and 12 bases lay in between. The germline gives CDR1 MGHDK, CDR2 SYGVNS. The CDR3 has 15 residues. CDR3 coding DNA: TGTGCCAGCAGTGAATACGATAGGGGGTGCACTGAAGCTTTCTTT. Its protein product is CASSEYDRGCTEAFF.

The chain combines TRBV3-1 with TRBJ2-1; D unclear. The CDR3 runs to 15 residues. CDR1 is LGHDT and CDR2 is YNNKEL in the germline V gene (reference sequence). V gave up 1 base and J gave up 0 bases, with 7 bases separating them. The CDR3 loop is CASSQGGNSYNEQFF. The CDR3 coding sequence is TGTGCCAGCAGCCAAGGTGGGAACTCCTACAATGAGCAGTTCTTC.

This rearrangement joins TRBV27 to TRBJ2-7; D might be TRBD1 (6 bases). V was clipped by 5 bases and J by 3 bases, with 14 bases between them. This CDR3 is 14 amino acids long. From germline, CDR1 is MNHEY and CDR2 SMNVEV (reference sequence). The CDR3 sequence is CASSPRTDHYEQYF. The DNA of the CDR3 is TGTGCCAGCAGTCCCCGGACAGACCACTACGAGCAGTACTTC.

The gene calls are TRBV4-2 and TRBJ2-2; perhaps D is TRBD1 or TRBD2 (6 bases each). This CDR3 region has 17 residues. From germline, CDR1 is LGHNA and CDR2 YNFKEQ. V was cut by 4 bases and J by 0 bases, with 15 bases left in between. The CDR3: CASSRVLGGPNTGELFF. The CDR3 DNA reads TGTGCCAGCAGCCGAGTTCTCGGGGGCCCGAACACCGGGGAGCTGTTTTTT.

The chain combines TRBV4-1 with TRBJ1-1; a possible D gene is TRBD1 (5 bases). Trimming pared 0 bases from V and 1 base from J, leaving 12 bases between. This CDR3 contains 16 residues. Germline V gene lookup returns CDR1 MGHRA and CDR2 YSYEKL. As DNA, the CDR3 is TGCGCCAGCAGCCAAGAGGGATTCGGGGCGAACACTGAAGCTTTCTTT. Encoded protein: CASSQEGFGANTEAFF.

J is TRBJ2-6 and V is TRBV7-9; the D is unclear. This CDR3 is 16 amino acids long. Germline V gene lookup returns CDR1 SEHNR and CDR2 FQNEAQ (reference sequence). V was trimmed by 5 bases and J by 0 bases, leaving 11 bases between them. The DNA of the CDR3 is TGTGCCAGCAGCCCGCCCCGGATCTCTGGGGCCAACGTCCTGACTTTC. This codes for CASSPPRISGANVLTF.

This clonotype has more than one count but fewer than ten. The chain is built from TRBV6-5 and TRBJ1-2; 7 bases match TRBD1. There are 15 residues in the CDR3. Germline CDR1 and CDR2: MNHEY and SVGAGI. The V and J ends lost 2 bases and 2 bases, in that order; junction bases with no gene match: 5. CDR3 region: CASSYLRDRNYGYTF. The CDR3 bases are TGTGCCAGCAGTTACCTCCGGGACAGAAACTATGGCTACACCTTC.

The chain has TRBV28 and TRBJ2-1; 11 nucleotides align to TRBD2. This CDR3 contains 17 residues. The germline gives CDR1 MDHEN, CDR2 SYDVKM. V lost 2 bases to trimming and J lost 4 bases; unmatched junction nucleotides: 7. The CDR3 spells CASSLRSGRERYNEQFF. The CDR3, as DNA: TGTGCCAGCAGTTTACGTAGCGGGAGGGAACGATACAATGAGCAGTTCTTC.